The clone carrying this T cell receptor beta chain was seen many times. Its antigen is currently unknown. This sample was included in a study of T-cell reconstitution after alpha-beta-depleted transplantation in children. Whole-study findings and limits: Surviving recipient T cells and thymic progenitors underlay high day-60 TCRbeta diversity in some patients. Several hundred expanded graft clones reportedly supplied alpha-beta T cells about two months after transplant. Newly generated T cells supplied most T-cell counts and diversity one year post-transplant.

This sample's TCRbeta library carried unique molecular identifier barcodes. TCRdb reprocessed the PCR reads via MiXCR and lists one record per CDR3 protein. There are about 290,000 distinct CDR3 sequences in the sample; roughly 7.8% occur only once, and 9.1% lies in the top ten. Sample: peripheral blood, taken 360 days after TCRalphabeta/CD19-depleted stem cell transplant. The clonotype originates from a female patient between 2 and 15 years old who had a stem cell transplant for Fanconi anemia, so the T cells may come from the graft donor.

The CDR3 is CASSLSGTAYTEAFF. Written as DNA, the CDR3 is TGTGCCAGCAGCTTATCCGGGACAGCTTACACTGAAGCTTTCTTT. V usage is TRBV7-9 and J usage is TRBJ1-1, with 7 bases identical to TRBD1. After removal of 2 bases from V and 3 bases from J, the junction contained 6 bases not matched to a gene. CDR3 size: 15 residues. Germline assignment: CDR1 SEHNR and CDR2 FQNEAQ (reference sequence).